One and the same sample provided the 21 T cell receptor beta chains below, sequenced in a study of glioma-infiltrating T cells after dendritic cell vaccination. The assay was immunoSEQ multiplex PCR, and TCRdb's table has in-frame clones only and misses some. The sample includes roughly 52,000 clones, over 75% of them seen just once. Sequencing was performed on blood, taken before dendritic cell vaccination. These receptors were obtained from a human donor with glioblastoma.

This chain links TRBV2 with TRBJ2-7, with 8 bases identical to TRBD1. V trimming: 5 bases; J trimming: 0 bases; junction bases outside the gene matches: 6. The CDR3 is 15 amino acids. Germline CDR1 and CDR2: SNHLY and FYNNEI. For the CDR3, the DNA is TGTGCCAGCAGTTCTAGGACAGGGAGCTCCTACGAGCAGTACTTC. It translates to CASSSRTGSSYEQYF.

The V call is TRBV29-1, the J call TRBJ2-6; the match to TRBD1 covers 9 bases. The germline V gene has CDR1 SQVTM and CDR2 ANQGSEA. J lost 2 bases, V lost 5 bases, and 13 bases had no gene match. The CDR3 spans 18 residues. CDR3 sequence: CSVYRDRAFGAGANVLTF. The DNA of the CDR3 is TGCAGCGTTTACCGGGACAGGGCCTTTGGGGCTGGGGCCAACGTCCTGACTTTC.

This chain uses TRBV7-9 with TRBJ1-1, with 8 nucleotides matching TRBD1. This CDR3 region has 14 residues. Unmatched junction bases numbered 4, after V lost 3 bases and J lost 4 bases. The germline V gene has CDR1 SEHNR and CDR2 FQNEAQ (reference sequence). The CDR3 sequence: CASSFDRGSTEAFF. CDR3 nucleotide sequence: TGTGCCAGCAGCTTCGACAGGGGCTCCACTGAAGCTTTCTTT.

V usage is TRBV4-1 and J usage is TRBJ1-3, with D possibly being TRBD1 (5 bases). Germline V gene lookup returns CDR1 MGHRA and CDR2 YSYEKL. V lost 0 bases and J 0 bases, leaving 18 bases between the germline ends. This CDR3 has 19 residues. CDR3: CASSQDPAGYEVSGNTIYF. The CDR3, as DNA: TGCGCCAGCAGCCAAGATCCCGCAGGGTATGAAGTCTCTGGAAACACCATATATTTT.

This clone appeared a single time. CDR3 in DNA: TGTGCCATCAGTGAACCGGGACTAGCGGGGGCCACAGATACGCAGTATTTT. Its protein product is CAISEPGLAGATDTQYF. This rearrangement joins TRBV10-3 to TRBJ2-3, with TRBD2 matching 14 bases. Germline CDR1 is ENHRY and CDR2 is SYGVKD. The CDR3 length is 17 residues. After removal of 3 bases from V and 2 bases from J, the junction contained 4 bases not matched to a gene.

The table lists this clone with a count of one. This chain connects TRBV29-1 to TRBJ1-2; 7 nucleotides agree with TRBD1. Germline CDR1 SQVTM, CDR2 ANQGSEA. This CDR3 has 13 amino acids. Unmatched junction bases numbered 6, after V lost 6 bases and J lost 2 bases. CDR3 residues: CSVLTGTNYGYTF. In DNA form, the CDR3 reads TGCAGCGTCTTGACAGGGACGAACTATGGCTACACCTTC.

The J gene is TRBJ1-4, the V gene TRBV30; 7 bases agree with TRBD1. V dropped 2 bases and J dropped 7; count of bases not matched to a gene: 7. From germline, CDR1 is GTSNPN and CDR2 SVGIG (reference sequence). The CDR3 is made up of 14 amino acids. In DNA, the CDR3 is TGTGCCTGGAGTCCGGGACAGTGGGGTGAAAAACTGTTTTTT. Amino acid sequence: CAWSPGQWGEKLFF.

This clone was detected once. CDR3 residues: CASRLDTLYEQYF. Written as DNA, the CDR3 is TGTGCCAGCCGCCTGGACACCTTATACGAGCAGTACTTC. The chain recombines TRBV11-2 with TRBJ2-7, with D maybe TRBD1 (5 bases). CDR3 size: 13 residues. V lost 8 bases to trimming and J lost 4 bases, with 15 bases between them. Germline V CDR1 and CDR2: SGHAT, FQNNGV.

CDR3 sequence reads: CAWSPQLEAFF. CDR3 in DNA: TGTGCCTGGAGCCCACAGTTAGAAGCTTTCTTT. The V and J genes are TRBV30 and TRBJ1-1; D call uncertain. Trimming removed 3 bases at V and 8 bases at J, with 10 bases between. Germline assignment: CDR1 GTSNPN and CDR2 SVGIG (reference sequence). The CDR3 sequence is 11 residues long.

This clone has only a few counts. This rearrangement joins TRBV29-1 to TRBJ1-2, with D unresolved. Germline assignment: CDR1 SQVTM and CDR2 ANQGSEA. The germline V and J ends were trimmed by 7 bases and 0 bases, with 12 bases remaining between them. The CDR3 has 13 amino acids. CDR3 DNA: TGCAGCGGTCGGATCCTAGCTAACTATGGCTACACCTTC. Translation gives CSGRILANYGYTF. Supplemented by reference TRBV29-1 and TRBJ1-2, the full variable domain reads SAVISQKPSRDICQRGTSLTIQCQVDSQVTMMFWYRQQPGQSLTLIATANQGSEATYESGFVIDKFPISRPNLTFSTLTVSNMSPEDSSIYLCSGRILANYGYTFGSGTRLTVV.

The chain links TRBV7-9 to TRBJ2-7; D gene ambiguous. In germline, CDR1 is SEHNR, CDR2 FQNEAQ (reference sequence). The V gene lost 2 bases and the J gene lost 9 bases, with 11 bases spanning the gap. CDR3 length equals 12 residues. CDR3 DNA sequence: TGTGCCAGCAGCTTATTTCAGGCAGGGCAGTACTTC. This gives the protein CASSLFQAGQYF.

The V call is TRBV6-1, the J call TRBJ2-2; a weak D match, TRBD1 (6 bases). The V gene's germline CDR1 is MNHNS and CDR2 SASEGT. Trimming took off 7 bases at V and 1 base at J, with 13 bases between the two ends. The CDR3 length is 15 residues. In DNA form, the CDR3 reads TGTGCCAGCATTGTGGGACATAGGAACACCGGGGAGCTGTTTTTT. This codes for CASIVGHRNTGELFF.

The CDR3 loop is CASSVVQGAHYGYTF. As DNA, the CDR3 is TGTGCCAGCAGCGTAGTACAGGGGGCACACTATGGCTACACCTTC. V usage is TRBV9 and J usage is TRBJ1-2; TRBD1 agrees at 9 bases. The CDR3 is 15 amino acids. J gave up 3 bases and V 0 bases, and 3 bases lay outside the gene matches. Germline CDR1 SGDLS, CDR2 YYNGEE.

The chain carries TRBV6-5 and TRBJ2-7, with 9 nucleotides matching TRBD1. The CDR3 is 13 amino acids. Germline V gene lookup returns CDR1 MNHEY and CDR2 SVGAGI. Losses at the gene ends were 7 bases for V and 5 bases for J; bases not matched to a gene: 6. The CDR3 spells CASIQTGGDEQYF. The CDR3 bases are TGTGCCAGCATACAGACAGGGGGGGACGAGCAGTACTTC.

The rearrangement links TRBV6-4 to TRBJ1-1, with 9 bases lining up with TRBD1. The CDR3 totals 15 residues. The germline CDR1 and CDR2 sequences are MRHNA and SNTAGT. The V segment lost 4 bases and the J segment 1 base; nucleotides outside the gene matches: 4. CDR3 sequence reads: CASSVTGGRNTEAFF. The CDR3 nucleotides read TGTGCCAGCAGTGTTACAGGGGGCAGGAACACTGAAGCTTTCTTT.

The chain combines TRBV9 with TRBJ2-5; D remains unclear. The CDR3 consists of 13 residues. Trimming shortened V by 2 bases and J by 2 bases, and 7 bases separated the two germline ends. CDR1 and CDR2 from the germline V gene are SGDLS and YYNGEE. The chain's CDR3 is CASSVGVQETQYF. CDR3 DNA: TGTGCCAGCAGCGTGGGCGTACAAGAGACCCAGTACTTC.

This clone was found once. This chain links TRBV29-1 with TRBJ2-5; 7 nucleotides line up with TRBD1. CDR3 length: 13 residues. Unmatched junction bases numbered 7, after V lost 8 bases and J lost 1 base. The germline CDR1 and CDR2 sequences are SQVTM and ANQGSEA. CDR3 amino acids: CSSGDRPQETQYF. The CDR3 DNA reads TGCAGCAGTGGGGACAGACCCCAAGAGACCCAGTACTTC.

The V gene is TRBV13, the J gene TRBJ1-2, with 8 nucleotides matching TRBD1. This CDR3 has 17 amino acids. The germline V gene encodes CDR1 PRHDT and CDR2 FYEKMQ (reference sequence). V dropped 3 bases and J dropped 2; count of bases not matched to a gene: 11. DNA for the CDR3: TGTGCCAGCAGCTTCCGTCGTCCCGGGACAGGCAACTATGGCTACACCTTC. Translating it yields CASSFRRPGTGNYGYTF. The complete variable domain, with remaining parts taken from reference TRBV13 and TRBJ1-2, reads AAGVIQSPRHLIKEKRETATLKCYPIPRHDTVYWYQQGPGQDPQFLISFYEKMQSDKGSIPDRFSAQQFSDYHSELNMSSLELGDSALYFCASSFRRPGTGNYGYTFGSGTRLTVV.

The J gene is TRBJ1-2, the V gene TRBV18; 7 nucleotides align to TRBD1. Germline loops: CDR1 KGHSH, CDR2 LQKENI. This CDR3 spans 13 amino acids. Trimming removed 6 bases from V and 4 bases from J; junction bases left unmatched: 5. The CDR3 here is CASSQGQIYGYTF. The DNA for the CDR3 is TGTGCCAGCTCGCAGGGACAGATCTATGGCTACACCTTC.

This chain uses TRBV11-2 with TRBJ2-1; D is undetermined. The germline V gene encodes CDR1 SGHAT and CDR2 FQNNGV. The CDR3 extends over 12 amino acids. V shed 5 bases and J shed 8 bases, with 10 bases lying between them. The CDR3 region has the DNA TGTGCCAGCAGCCCTCAGTCCCATGAGCAGTTCTTC. Its protein is CASSPQSHEQFF.

This clone was seen more than once but under ten times. This chain connects TRBV6-1 to TRBJ1-2, with a possible D match to TRBD1 (5 bases). The CDR3 loop spans 17 amino acids. V gave up 4 bases and J gave up 8 bases, with 26 bases separating them. Germline V gene lookup returns CDR1 MNHNS and CDR2 SASEGT. The CDR3 DNA follows: TGTGCCAGCAGTGTATCTAACGAAGGGCCAGGGATCAAGGGCTACACCTTC. This encodes CASSVSNEGPGIKGYTF.